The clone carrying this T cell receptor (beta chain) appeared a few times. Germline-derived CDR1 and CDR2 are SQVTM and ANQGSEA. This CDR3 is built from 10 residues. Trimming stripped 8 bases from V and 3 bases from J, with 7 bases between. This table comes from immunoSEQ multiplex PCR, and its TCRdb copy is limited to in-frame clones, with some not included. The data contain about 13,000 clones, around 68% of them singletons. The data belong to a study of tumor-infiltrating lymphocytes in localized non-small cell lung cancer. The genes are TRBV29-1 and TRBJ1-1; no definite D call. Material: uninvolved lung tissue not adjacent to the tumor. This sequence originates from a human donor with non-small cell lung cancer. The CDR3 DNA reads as TGCAGCTTTGGGGACACTGAAGCTTTCTTT. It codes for CSFGDTEAFF.